These T cell receptor beta chains were read from a single sample in a study of CD8 T cells in ankylosing spondylitis. TCRdb recomputed calls from the 5' RACE reads with MiXCR, one row per CDR3 protein. Of about 52,000 distinct CDR3 sequences listed, 6.5% to 9% were seen once; the top ten hold over 6.5%. Sequencing was performed on blood, either unsorted or a sorted T cell fraction (not recorded which). Receptors originate from a female donor with ankylosing spondylitis or in good health (not recorded which). Both conserved end residues are part of each CDR3. The order of the fields is V gene, clone size, D gene, J gene, CDR3 protein. D genes are given only for firm matches. The size of a clone is reported for some rows only, either as once, few or many, or as a class for expanded clones.

>TRBV5-5|many|.|TRBJ2-3
CASSLEWVTDTQYF
>TRBV29-1|many|.|TRBJ1-1
CSVGGGMFEAFF
>TRBV2|.|TRBD1|TRBJ1-5
CACCLAGGGAGHSNQPQHF
>TRBV7-2|.|.|TRBJ1-2
CASSPRTYPSGGYTF
>TRBV5-1|many|.|TRBJ2-3
CASSEGEPDTQYF
>TRBV20-1|many|TRBD1|TRBJ2-7
CSAIRDRGYEQYF
>TRBV20-1|many|TRBD2|TRBJ2-5
CSARDFVVTSGGRETQYF
>TRBV7-2|few|.|TRBJ1-2
CASSFYGSPRSTF
>TRBV28|.|TRBD1|TRBJ1-2
CAIKDREVYGHTF
>TRBV5-1|few|.|TRBJ1-4
CASSPRQPNEKLFF
>TRBV19|many|.|TRBJ2-3
CASSRDPLLPDTQYF
>TRBV5-1|many|TRBD2|TRBJ2-1
CASTSEGLAGGYNEQFF
>TRBV2|many|TRBD2|TRBJ2-3
CATQLSGGVDTQYF
>TRBV7-2|.|.|TRBJ2-5
CASSPGTEETQYF
>TRBV20-1|.|TRBD1|TRBJ1-2
CSARARQGNNHGYTF
>TRBV5-1|many|TRBD1|TRBJ2-5
CASSSGTGFETQYF
>TRBV28|many|.|TRBJ1-3
CASVQQGAGNTIYF
>TRBV20-1|many|.|TRBJ1-2
CSARTRVPNSTYGYTF
>TRBV20-1|many|TRBD2|TRBJ2-3
CILGLARDTQYF
>TRBV5-1|many|.|TRBJ1-1
CASSLVVNSDTEAFF
>TRBV7-3|many|.|TRBJ1-2
CASSLLARPDGYTF
>TRBV7-6|.|TRBD1|TRBJ2-5
CASSRKGGYQETQYF
>TRBV29-1|many|.|TRBJ1-1
CSGFGWGGENTEAFF
>TRBV3-1|many|.|TRBJ1-1
CASSHQRVKNTEAFF
>TRBV18|.|.|TRBJ1-4
CASSPRDGWPTNEKLFF
>TRBV20-1|many|TRBD1|TRBJ1-4
CSATPSDRGEKLFF
>TRBV19|many|.|TRBJ2-7
CASSMGQGKSEQYF
>TRBV7-2|few|.|TRBJ1-1
CASSLFGQSNTEAFF
>TRBV20-1|many|.|TRBJ1-1
CSARDPQGGGTEAFF
>TRBV29-1|many|.|TRBJ1-2
CSVGMTNYGYTF
>TRBV6-5|many|.|TRBJ1-5
CASSWSDSNQPQHF
>TRBV12-3/TRBV12-4|.|.|TRBJ2-2
CASFYTGELFF
>TRBV5-1|many|.|TRBJ2-7
CASSREMGSYEQYF
>TRBV3-1|many|TRBD1|TRBJ2-5
CASSPRGQGTQYF
>TRBV20-1|many|TRBD2|TRBJ2-2
CSARVGGGTSGELFF
>TRBV7-2|many|TRBD1|TRBJ2-1
CASSSQGQYNEQFF